This T cell receptor (beta chain) was retrieved from a study of T cell repertoires in cytomegalovirus infection. This clonotype appeared a few times. TCRdb independently ran MiXCR on the reads; one entry per CDR3 protein. This table has roughly 500,000 distinct CDR3 sequences, approximately 11% appearing once. Input material: PBMCs. This clonotype was sampled from a human donor in good health (CMV status not recorded). Some clones in this sample may be carry-over from other donors' samples.

CDR3 protein: CASSRGPGDEKLFF. In DNA form, the CDR3 reads TGTGCCAGCAGCCGCGGTCCCGGGGATGAAAAACTGTTTTTT. The V gene is TRBV28, the J gene TRBJ1-4; D remains ambiguous. This CDR3 comprises 14 residues. V was trimmed by 6 bases and J by 6 bases, leaving 14 bases between them. Germline V gene sequence: CDR1 MDHEN, CDR2 SYDVKM.